Following are 14 T cell receptor beta chains from one sample sequenced in a study of T cells in Graves' hyperthyroidism and ophthalmopathy. Researchers took RNA transcripts and amplified the TCR beta CDR3 regions from them. The HTBI primer set drove a first-round RT-PCR of the TCR CDR3. TCRdb passed the multiplex PCR reads through MiXCR, listing each CDR3 protein once. This sample has roughly 380,000 distinct CDR3 sequences, with 14% found just once. Sequencing was carried out using blood. These receptor sequences come from an older woman with Graves' hyperthyroidism.

This clonotype has a handful of counts. V usage is TRBV5-1 and J usage is TRBJ2-3, with 8 bases matching TRBD2. The CDR3 runs 17 residues. Germline V gene lookup returns CDR1 SGHRS and CDR2 YFSETQ. V shed 0 bases, J shed 1 base, and the junction held 7 bases outside the gene matches. The CDR3, as DNA: TGCGCCAGCAGCTTGGTACTAGCGGACCTTCGCACAGATACGCAGTATTTT. Its translation: CASSLVLADLRTDTQYF. Using reference TRBV5-1 and TRBJ2-3 for the parts outside the CDR3, the full variable domain is KAGVTQTPRYLIKTRGQQVTLSCSPISGHRSVSWYQQTPGQGLQFLFEYFSETQRNKGNFPGRFSGRQFSNSRSEMNVSTLELGDSALYLCASSLVLADLRTDTQYFGPGTRLTVL.

This clonotype showed up just a few times. At one end the junction does not follow the germline gene, possibly because of a read error. The chain recombines TRBV29-1 with TRBJ1-1; D is possibly TRBD1 (6 bases). The V gene's germline CDR1 is SQVTM and CDR2 ANQGSEA. CDR3 length equals 14 residues. The CDR3 nucleotides are TGCAGCGTTGAAGGGCCAGGGGTGAACACAGAAGCTTTCTTT. It yields the protein CSVEGPGVNTEAFF.

In this sample, this clonotype turned up many times. The chain carries TRBV20-1 and TRBJ2-5; no definite D call. The V and J ends lost 6 bases and 0 bases respectively, with 11 bases between them. CDR1 and CDR2 (germline): DFQATT, SNEGSKA (reference sequence). There are 13 residues in the CDR3. CDR3 in amino acids: CSALTVNQETQYF. The CDR3 DNA follows: TGCAGTGCCCTAACAGTCAACCAAGAGACCCAGTACTTC.

This clonotype was seen ten or more times. This chain connects TRBV6-1 to TRBJ1-1, with D hard to call. Germline CDR1 and CDR2: MNHNS and SASEGT. This CDR3 is built from 14 residues. Trimming cost V 6 bases and J 5 bases, with 16 bases left between them. The CDR3 nucleotides read TGTGCCAGCAGCCCATTCCGGTCGGTAACTGAAGCTTTCTTT. It yields the protein CASSPFRSVTEAFF.

This sequence joins TRBV9 and TRBJ2-1, with 9 bases identical to TRBD2. The CDR3 loop spans 16 amino acids. V lost 2 bases and J lost 4; bases outside the gene matches: 7. The V gene's germline CDR1 is SGDLS and CDR2 YYNGEE. CDR3 coding DNA: TGTGCCAGCAGCGTTCCTAGCGGGGCCCATTACAATGAGCAGTTCTTC. Encoded protein: CASSVPSGAHYNEQFF.

Many counts were recorded for this clonotype. This chain connects TRBV5-1 to TRBJ2-2, with a possible D match to TRBD2 (6 bases). Per germline, CDR1 SGHRS and CDR2 YFSETQ. The CDR3 length is 15 residues. Trimming stripped 7 bases from V and 7 bases from J, with 20 bases between. This chain's CDR3 is CASHDRQGGGGELFF. CDR3 sequence (DNA): TGCGCCAGCCACGACCGGCAGGGAGGAGGCGGGGAGCTGTTTTTT.

As regards this clonotype: This may come from a read error, since a much larger clone is one base off. V usage is TRBV11-2 and J usage is TRBJ2-1, with D maybe TRBD1 (6 bases). The germline V gene encodes CDR1 SGHAT and CDR2 FQNNGV. There are 13 residues in the CDR3. The CDR3 here is CAGSRGMLNEQFF. DNA for the CDR3: TGTGCCGGCAGTAGGGGGATGTTGAATGAGCAGTTCTTC.

This clonotype has a count of ten or more. The chain joins TRBV12-3 or TRBV12-4 to TRBJ2-7; a weak D match, TRBD1 (6 bases). CDR3 length: 13 amino acids. The V end was cut by 5 bases, the J end by 5 bases, with 13 bases between. The CDR3 DNA sequence: TGTGCCAGCAGTGCCGGGACATGGAACGAGCAGTACTTC. Protein sequence: CASSAGTWNEQYF.

The rearrangement uses TRBV3-1 and TRBJ2-5, with 11 bases identical to TRBD2. With V trimmed by 2 bases and J by 3 bases, 5 bases remained unmatched. Germline CDR1 and CDR2: LGHDT and YNNKEL (reference sequence). The CDR3 runs 16 residues. The CDR3, as DNA: TGTGCCAGCAGCCAACCCCCGGGACTAGCGGAAGAGACCCAGTACTTC. Translating it yields CASSQPPGLAEETQYF.

V is TRBV2 and J is TRBJ2-5; 11 bases are shared with TRBD2. This CDR3 is 17 amino acids long. The germline CDR1 and CDR2 sequences are SNHLY and FYNNEI. V shed 4 bases and J 6 bases; nucleotides not matched to a gene: 13. CDR3 DNA: TGTGCCAGCAGTGCCTCCTTCGGGACTAGCGGACTAAAGACCCAGTACTTC. Translated, it gives CASSASFGTSGLKTQYF.

The table lists this clonotype with a few counts. V and J are TRBV24-1 and TRBJ2-1; maybe TRBD1 (6 bases). Germline V gene sequence: CDR1 KGHDR, CDR2 SFDVKD. The CDR3 is 11 residues long. The ends were cut back, 4 bases at V and 12 bases at J, with 9 bases in the middle. The CDR3: CATSESTGQFF. In nucleotides, the CDR3 is TGTGCCACCAGTGAATCGACAGGGCAGTTCTTC.

This clonotype was seen many times. As DNA, the CDR3 is TGTGCCAGCAGTCCTCATCTGGCCTACGAGCAGTACTTC. Protein: CASSPHLAYEQYF. The chain joins TRBV11-2 to TRBJ2-7; no clear D. Germline CDR1 and CDR2: SGHAT and FQNNGV. This CDR3 is 13 amino acids long. Trimming shortened V by 6 bases and J by 2 bases, and 11 bases separated the two germline ends.

This clonotype was observed many times. This chain links TRBV29-1 with TRBJ2-3; the match to TRBD2 covers 9 bases. Germline trimming cut 3 bases from V and 4 bases from J; bases unmatched to any gene: 5. The CDR3 runs 14 residues. Germline lookup yields CDR1 SQVTM and CDR2 ANQGSEA. CDR3 protein: CSVDAGGPADTQYF. In nucleotides, the CDR3 is TGCAGCGTTGACGCGGGAGGGCCGGCAGATACGCAGTATTTT.

This clonotype was seen a single time. A read error may be the cause here, since a much bigger clone is one base away. This chain connects TRBV29-1 to TRBJ1-1; no firm D call. CDR1 and CDR2 from the germline V gene are SQVTM and ANQGSEA. This CDR3 contains 12 residues. V was pared by 5 bases and J by 0 bases, with 7 bases between. The CDR3 is CSVTIVNTEAFF. The DNA for the CDR3 is TGCAGCGTTACTATTGTGAACACTGAAGCTTTCTTT.